These 17 T cell receptor beta chains came from one sample sequenced in a study of tumor-infiltrating lymphocytes in localized non-small cell lung cancer. Assay: immunoSEQ multiplex PCR; the TCRdb copy retains only in-frame clones and omits some. Of about 16,000 clones listed, over 55% are singletons. Sequencing was performed on lung tumor tissue. These receptors originate from a human donor with non-small cell lung cancer.

V and J are TRBV29-1 and TRBJ1-2, with a possible D match to TRBD1 (5 bases). Germline assignment: CDR1 SQVTM and CDR2 ANQGSEA. The CDR3 loop spans 12 amino acids. Trimming stripped 4 bases from V and 7 bases from J, with 13 bases between. CDR3 in amino acids: CSVGEGDSGYTF. The CDR3 nucleotides are TGCAGCGTTGGGGAAGGGGACTCTGGCTACACCTTC.

In this sample, this clone turned up a few times. The V gene is TRBV13, the J gene TRBJ1-1, with D possibly matching TRBD1 (6 bases). Germline-derived CDR1 and CDR2 are PRHDT and FYEKMQ (reference sequence). V was cut by 5 bases and J by 0 bases, with 16 bases left in between. The length of the CDR3 is 16 residues. The CDR3, as DNA: TGTGCCAGCAGCCAAAGGGGGTCAGGCTTGAACACTGAAGCTTTCTTT. This gives the protein CASSQRGSGLNTEAFF. Filled out from reference TRBV13 and TRBJ1-1, the complete variable domain reads AAGVIQSPRHLIKEKRETATLKCYPIPRHDTVYWYQQGPGQDPQFLISFYEKMQSDKGSIPDRFSAQQFSDYHSELNMSSLELGDSALYFCASSQRGSGLNTEAFFGQGTRLTVV.

This chain connects TRBV7-9 to TRBJ2-6; D unclear. V lost 3 bases to trimming and J lost 0 bases, with 9 bases between them. The CDR3 loop spans 16 amino acids. CDR1 SEHNR and CDR2 FQNEAQ come from the germline V gene (reference sequence). DNA of the CDR3: TGTGCCAGCAGCTTTCCACAGATCTCTGGGGCCAACGTCCTGACTTTC. Translating it yields CASSFPQISGANVLTF.

This chain uses TRBV27 with TRBJ2-2; 7 bases align to TRBD1. V dropped 0 bases and J dropped 1; count of bases not matched to a gene: 11. The V gene's germline CDR1 is MNHEY and CDR2 SMNVEV (reference sequence). This CDR3 spans 19 amino acids. CDR3 nucleotide sequence: TGTGCCAGCAGTTTATCGGGGGACAGCTCTACTTTGAACACCGGGGAGCTGTTTTTT. It yields the protein CASSLSGDSSTLNTGELFF.

The CDR3 nucleotides are TGTACCGCGGGTGGTACAGGGGGTCAGTATGGCTACACCTTC. Translation: CTAGGTGGQYGYTF. V and J are TRBV6-1 and TRBJ1-2; 8 nucleotides agree with TRBD1. CDR3 length: 14 residues. Germline V gives CDR1 MNHNS, CDR2 SASEGT.

The chain uses TRBV6-6 and TRBJ1-1; 9 bases line up with TRBD1. Germline V gives CDR1 MNHNY, CDR2 SVGAGI (reference sequence). The CDR3 extends over 14 amino acids. J lost 3 bases, V lost 2 bases, and 1 base had no gene match. CDR3 region: CASSYRQGDTEAFF. CDR3 DNA sequence: TGTGCCAGCAGTTACCGACAGGGGGACACTGAAGCTTTCTTT.

The chain combines TRBV29-1 with TRBJ2-7; 7 positions agree with TRBD2. CDR1 and CDR2 (germline): SQVTM, ANQGSEA. The junction had 10 bases not matched to a gene; V was cut back by 5 bases and J by 6 bases. CDR3 length: 13 amino acids. CDR3 bases: TGCAGCGTTCTTCCGGGAGGCCGTTTCGAGCAGTACTTC. Its translation: CSVLPGGRFEQYF.

The sample holds one count of this clone. The chain couples TRBV25-1 to TRBJ1-2; 7 bases are shared with TRBD1. Germline CDR1 and CDR2: MGHDK and SYGVNS. With V trimmed by 3 bases and J by 8 bases, 6 bases remained unmatched. This CDR3 is built from 13 residues. CDR3 in DNA: TGTGCCAGCAGTGACTCCGACAGGGAGGGCTACACCTTC. It specifies CASSDSDREGYTF.

The rearrangement links TRBV6-4 to TRBJ2-3; 8 positions agree with TRBD2. There are 15 residues in the CDR3. Germline CDR1 and CDR2: MRHNA and SNTAGT. The V and J ends lost 0 bases and 4 bases, in that order; junction bases with no gene match: 3. The CDR3 region is CASSDSSGGADTQYF. CDR3 DNA sequence: TGTGCCAGCAGTGACTCGTCGGGGGGGGCAGATACGCAGTATTTT.

The V call is TRBV7-9, the J call TRBJ2-5; D is undetermined. Germline V gene lookup returns CDR1 SEHNR and CDR2 FQNEAQ (reference sequence). The CDR3 runs to 12 residues. Trimming stripped 1 base from V and 5 bases from J, with 5 bases between. The CDR3 loop is CASSLVLETQYF. In DNA, the CDR3 is TGTGCCAGCAGCTTAGTCCTGGAGACCCAGTACTTC.

V is TRBV11-2 and J is TRBJ1-3; no firm D call. Trimming shortened V by 1 base and J by 4 bases, and 14 bases separated the two germline ends. The germline V gene encodes CDR1 SGHAT and CDR2 FQNNGV. This CDR3 has 16 residues. The CDR3 nucleotides read TGTGCCAGCAGCTTAGCGGACTCGGCGAACGGAAACACCATATATTTT. This translates into CASSLADSANGNTIYF.

CDR3 sequence (DNA): TGTGCCAGCAGCTTAGCTAGGGCAGGGAGGACGGAGTACGAGCAGTACTTC. Residues: CASSLARAGRTEYEQYF. J is TRBJ2-7 and V is TRBV7-9; maybe TRBD2 (6 bases). With 0 bases removed from V and 4 bases from J, the gap between germline ends came to 19 bases. The germline gives CDR1 SEHNR, CDR2 FQNEAQ (reference sequence). This CDR3 contains 17 residues.

The chain carries TRBV7-8 and TRBJ2-1; D is unclear. This CDR3 has 14 residues. The V end lost 1 base, the J end lost 2 bases, and 6 bases lay between the germline ends. CDR1 is SGHVS, CDR2 FQNEAQ, per germline. CDR3 sequence (DNA): TGTGCCAGCAGCTTAGGGCCGACCTACAATGAGCAGTTCTTC. It codes for CASSLGPTYNEQFF.

V gene TRBV27 combines with J gene TRBJ1-2, with TRBD1 matching over 11 bases. The CDR3 is made up of 16 amino acids. Trimming took 4 bases from V and 4 from J; bases not matched to a gene: 8. Germline CDR1 and CDR2: MNHEY and SMNVEV (reference sequence). CDR3 loop: CASSSPTGTGGYGYTF. The CDR3 DNA follows: TGTGCCAGCAGTTCCCCCACCGGGACAGGGGGCTATGGCTACACCTTC.

This chain connects TRBV5-1 to TRBJ2-7; D is possibly TRBD1 or TRBD2 (5 bases each). The CDR3 loop spans 14 amino acids. CDR1 is SGHRS, CDR2 YFSETQ, per germline. The V end was cut by 0 bases, the J end by 5 bases, with 12 bases between. In nucleotides, the CDR3 is TGCGCCAGCAGCTTGGACGGGGCTGTCGACGAGCAGTACTTC. It is translated as CASSLDGAVDEQYF.

This chain uses TRBV2 with TRBJ1-2, with 10 bases matching TRBD1. The CDR3 runs 15 residues. V was clipped by 5 bases and J by 4 bases; unmatched bases: 7. Germline CDR1 is SNHLY and CDR2 is FYNNEI. CDR3 sequence: CASSMGQGRGYGYTF. In DNA, the CDR3 is TGTGCCAGCAGTATGGGACAGGGGAGGGGCTATGGCTACACCTTC.

The genes are TRBV29-1 and TRBJ1-2; no reliable D call. The CDR3 runs to 12 residues. V was shortened by 5 bases and J by 6 bases, with 13 bases between the two germline ends. Germline CDR1 SQVTM, CDR2 ANQGSEA. In nucleotides, the CDR3 is TGCAGCGTTAGGACGGACTCCAATGGCTACACCTTC. Amino acids: CSVRTDSNGYTF.